This T cell receptor beta chain stems from a study of regulatory T cells in long-lasting Graves disease. Time point given: newly diagnosed GD, antithyroid drugs for less than 3 months. The TCR library was made from RNA extracted from PBMCs. Patients all came to the study from an endocrinology department in Xi'an, China. To make TCR beta libraries, researchers used iRepertoire HTBI primers and Arm-PCR of CDR3 regions. One entry per CDR3 protein results from TCRdb running MiXCR on the multiplex PCR reads. The repertoire holds about 420,000 distinct CDR3 sequences, with 16% as singletons. Trimming took off 10 bases at V and 6 bases at J, with 14 bases between the two ends. The CDR3 runs to 12 residues. CDR1 and CDR2 (germline): SEHNR, FQNEAQ (reference sequence). In this sample, this clonotype turned up many times. The antigen remains unidentified. Findings and limits, study-wide: Persistent patients shared more public clonotypes (about 2,900) than new patients (roughly 970).

The same data also went into a second study, on T cells in Graves' hyperthyroidism and ophthalmopathy. According to that study: Ophthalmopathy, which appeared later, was predicted by the model a median around 6.5 months before onset.

The source material was peripheral blood mononuclear cells (PBMCs), sampled at new diagnosis, from a patient treated with antithyroid drugs. The genes are TRBV7-9 and TRBJ2-3; D call uncertain. The receptor was derived from a woman aged 18-29 years with Graves disease. CDR3: CAIFPFRDTQYF. In DNA form, the CDR3 reads TGTGCCATATTCCCGTTTCGGGATACGCAGTATTTT. The complete variable domain, with remaining parts taken from reference TRBV7-9 and TRBJ2-3, reads DTGVSQNPRHKITKRGQNVTFRCDPISEHNRLYWYRQTLGQGPEFLTYFQNEAQLEKSRLLSDRFSAERPKGSFSTLEIQRTEQGDSAMYLCAIFPFRDTQYFGPGTRLTVL.